A single sample gave rise to the 28 T cell receptor beta chains below, sequenced in a study of long-term antiretroviral therapy in people with HIV. This was the immunoSEQ v3.0 assay at survey level. Measured with immunoSEQ multiplex PCR; TCRdb has only the in-frame clones, and not every one. The sample comprises 30,000 or so clones, more than 80% of which are singletons, and roughly 4% rests with the top ten. The sequencing used unsorted PBMCs, collected 5 to 5.5 years after starting antiretroviral therapy. Receptor source: a woman aged 40 to 49 with HIV.

The genes are TRBV11-1 and TRBJ1-1; D not certain. V was clipped by 5 bases and J by 7 bases, with 11 bases between them. This CDR3 has 12 residues. Germline CDR1 is SGHAT and CDR2 is FQDESV (reference sequence). The CDR3 loop reads CASSPGRREAFF. CDR3 nucleotide sequence: TGTGCCAGCAGCCCCGGACGGCGTGAAGCTTTCTTT.

DNA of the CDR3: TGTGCCAACAAGGGAGGGGGAGGGAATGGCTACACCTTC. Translation: CANKGGGGNGYTF. J is TRBJ1-2 and V is TRBV19, with D perhaps matching TRBD1 (6 bases). The V gene's germline CDR1 is LNHDA and CDR2 SQIVND (reference sequence). Trimming removed 10 bases at V and 6 bases at J, with 18 bases between. The CDR3 runs to 13 residues.

The chain joins TRBV9 to TRBJ2-3; TRBD2 might be the D (6 bases). This CDR3 contains 17 residues. The ends were cut back, 4 bases at V and 2 bases at J, with 20 bases in the middle. CDR1 is SGDLS, CDR2 YYNGEE, per germline. The CDR3 DNA is TGTGCCAGCAGCCCTCTTTCGGGAGCGATTCTCACAGATACGCAGTATTTT. Protein sequence: CASSPLSGAILTDTQYF.

DNA for the CDR3: TGTGCCAGCAGCTTAGCAGCGGTGGGGGTCGGCTACACCTTC. Translation gives CASSLAAVGVGYTF. The chain links TRBV7-2 to TRBJ1-2; a weak D match, TRBD1 (5 bases). The CDR3 is 14 residues long. V was shortened by 0 bases and J by 8 bases, with 13 bases between the two germline ends. Per germline, CDR1 SGHTA and CDR2 FQGNSA.

This clone has just a few counts. The gene calls are TRBV4-1 and TRBJ1-1; weak D call: TRBD1 (6 bases). Germline V gives CDR1 MGHRA, CDR2 YSYEKL. The CDR3 is made up of 17 amino acids. Trimming shortened V by 1 base and J by 0 bases, and 15 bases separated the two germline ends. The CDR3: CASSQVKDRHMNTEAFF. CDR3 DNA: TGCGCCAGCAGCCAAGTAAAGGACAGACACATGAACACTGAAGCTTTCTTT.

The V call is TRBV9, the J call TRBJ2-1; TRBD2 matches 9 bases. Germline V CDR1 and CDR2: SGDLS, YYNGEE. The CDR3 sequence is 18 residues long. Trimming at V came to 4 bases and at J to 1 base, leaving 12 bases not matched to a gene. The CDR3 DNA follows: TGTGCCAGCAGCTCTCCTAGAGGAAGCGGGGGGTCCTACAATGAGCAGTTCTTC. Amino acids: CASSSPRGSGGSYNEQFF.

This clone is a singleton in its sample. J is TRBJ1-4 and V is TRBV6-6; weak D call: TRBD1 (6 bases). CDR3 size: 14 residues. Germline lookup yields CDR1 MNHNY and CDR2 SVGAGI (reference sequence). The ends were cut back, 10 bases at V and 8 bases at J, with 20 bases in the middle. The CDR3 DNA reads as TGTGCCACGAGGAACAGGGAGGAAAGCGAAAAACTGTTTTTT. This translates into CATRNREESEKLFF.

This sequence joins TRBV30 and TRBJ1-3, with a weak D call TRBD1 (6 bases). The CDR3 sequence is 15 residues long. Trimming took off 3 bases at V and 0 bases at J, with 12 bases between the two ends. Germline CDR1 reads GTSNPN; CDR2 reads SVGIG (reference sequence). The CDR3 sequence is CAWRGGSSSGNTIYF. The CDR3 nucleotides are TGTGCCTGGAGGGGGGGCAGCAGCTCTGGAAACACCATATATTTT.

The chain employs TRBV9 and TRBJ1-1, with TRBD1 matching over 8 bases. In germline, CDR1 is SGDLS, CDR2 YYNGEE. With V trimmed by 3 bases and J by 6 bases, 4 bases remained unmatched. The length of the CDR3 is 13 residues. CDR3 DNA: TGTGCCAGCAGCGGACAGGGGCGGCCTGAAGCTTTCTTT. Translating gives CASSGQGRPEAFF.

The chain has TRBV7-9 and TRBJ1-1; 8 nucleotides match TRBD1. The CDR3 is 15 residues long. Germline lookup yields CDR1 SEHNR and CDR2 FQNEAQ (reference sequence). V gave up 4 bases and J gave up 4 bases; unmatched junction bases: 8. CDR3 DNA: TGTGCCAGCAGCTCGTGGGCAGGGGGCTTCACTGAAGCTTTCTTT. Residues: CASSSWAGGFTEAFF.

The V gene is TRBV2, the J gene TRBJ2-3, with 9 bases that match TRBD2. The germline gives CDR1 SNHLY, CDR2 FYNNEI. V was clipped by 8 bases and J by 2 bases; unmatched bases: 11. The CDR3 contains 16 residues. This chain's CDR3 is CASGPIAGVTTDTQYF. DNA for the CDR3: TGTGCCAGCGGTCCTATAGCGGGGGTTACCACAGATACGCAGTATTTT. Full variable domain (rest looked up from reference TRBV2 and TRBJ2-3): EPEVTQTPSHQVTQMGQEVILRCVPISNHLYFYWYRQILGQKVEFLVSFYNNEISEKSEIFDDQFSVERPDGSNFTLKIRSTKLEDSAMYFCASGPIAGVTTDTQYFGPGTRLTVL.

This clone appeared once. This chain links TRBV30 with TRBJ1-4, with D uncertain. Germline assignment: CDR1 GTSNPN and CDR2 SVGIG (reference sequence). The CDR3 spans 15 residues. The V end was cut by 0 bases, the J end by 11 bases, with 19 bases between. CDR3 region: CAWSVERAGIGKLFF. The CDR3, as DNA: TGTGCCTGGAGTGTAGAACGGGCAGGCATAGGGAAACTGTTTTTT.

The genes are TRBV6-1 and TRBJ1-5; no clear D gene. Trimming removed 0 bases from V and 3 bases from J, with 9 bases in between. The length of the CDR3 is 15 residues. Germline V CDR1 and CDR2: MNHNS, SASEGT. CDR3 residues: CASSEARDPNQPQHF. For the CDR3, the DNA is TGTGCCAGCAGTGAAGCGCGAGACCCCAATCAGCCCCAGCATTTT.

This clone has just one count. The chain employs TRBV4-2 and TRBJ2-6; tentatively, D is TRBD1 or TRBD2 (5 bases each). The CDR3 is made up of 18 amino acids. Trimming stripped 4 bases from V and 0 bases from J, with 16 bases between. Looked up from germline, CDR1 is LGHNA and CDR2 is YNFKEQ. The CDR3, as DNA: TGTGCCAGCAGCCCCCGGGTAGGGGACGTCTCTGGGGCCAACGTCCTGACTTTC. Its protein product is CASSPRVGDVSGANVLTF.

V gene TRBV11-3 combines with J gene TRBJ2-2; D possibly corresponds to TRBD2 (5 bases). The CDR3 is 13 residues long. V was clipped by 5 bases and J by 7 bases, with 11 bases between them. Germline CDR1 and CDR2: SGHNT and YENEEA. DNA of the CDR3: TGTGCCAGCAGCCGGATCGGGATCGGGGAGCTGTTTTTT. Its translation: CASSRIGIGELFF.

This chain links TRBV5-1 with TRBJ1-2; 11 positions match TRBD1. V trimming: 4 bases; J trimming: 3 bases; junction bases outside the gene matches: 2. Germline CDR1 SGHRS, CDR2 YFSETQ. This CDR3 has 14 amino acids. The CDR3 here is CASSPGQGDYGYTF. CDR3 coding DNA: TGCGCCAGCAGCCCGGGACAGGGGGACTATGGCTACACCTTC.

This chain uses TRBV10-3 with TRBJ2-5; possible D gene TRBD1, 6 bases. V was trimmed by 2 bases and J by 1 base, leaving 20 bases between them. CDR3 length: 18 amino acids. Germline CDR1 is ENHRY and CDR2 is SYGVKD. CDR3 nucleotide sequence: TGTGCCATCAGTGAGCCGCAACCGGACAGACTGCCCCAAGAGACCCAGTACTTC. Translation: CAISEPQPDRLPQETQYF.

The genes are TRBV4-1 and TRBJ2-2; 9 nucleotides match TRBD2. The trim removed 1 base at V and 5 bases at J, leaving 8 bases unmatched. The CDR3 loop spans 17 amino acids. From germline, CDR1 is MGHRA and CDR2 YSYEKL. CDR3 sequence: CASSQVAGGVVTGELFF. CDR3 nucleotide sequence: TGCGCCAGCAGCCAAGTTGCGGGGGGGGTGGTTACCGGGGAGCTGTTTTTT.

The CDR3 DNA sequence: TGTGCCAGCAGTTCGGGGGTTTCCTACGAGCAGTACTTC. This gives the protein CASSSGVSYEQYF. The chain links TRBV6-5 to TRBJ2-7; TRBD2 might be the D (6 bases). CDR3 length: 13 amino acids. Trimming left V 4 bases short and J 1 base short, with 8 bases between. Germline CDR1 and CDR2: MNHEY and SVGAGI.

V usage is TRBV5-1 and J usage is TRBJ2-1; D tentatively reads TRBD1 or TRBD2 (6 bases each). The germline V gene has CDR1 SGHRS and CDR2 YFSETQ. V lost 4 bases to trimming and J lost 4 bases, with 21 bases between them. The CDR3 consists of 17 residues. DNA for the CDR3: TGCGCCAGCAGCGGTGGTGTGGGGGGCGCTGGGTACAATGAGCAGTTCTTC. Translated, it gives CASSGGVGGAGYNEQFF.

The rearrangement uses TRBV7-9 and TRBJ2-1; maybe TRBD1 (5 bases). The V gene's germline CDR1 is SEHNR and CDR2 FQNEAQ (reference sequence). V lost 1 base, J lost 3 bases, and 7 bases lay in between. There are 14 residues in the CDR3. The CDR3 bases are TGTGCCAGCAGCTTAGGGGGCAACTACAATGAGCAGTTCTTC. This sequence encodes CASSLGGNYNEQFF. The full variable domain, rest sourced from reference TRBV7-9 and TRBJ2-1, is DTGVSQNPRHKITKRGQNVTFRCDPISEHNRLYWYRQTLGQGPEFLTYFQNEAQLEKSRLLSDRFSAERPKGSFSTLEIQRTEQGDSAMYLCASSLGGNYNEQFFGPGTRLTVL.

The rearrangement joins TRBV2 to TRBJ2-3; 9 nucleotides agree with TRBD2. Looked up from germline, CDR1 is SNHLY and CDR2 is FYNNEI. The CDR3 has 16 amino acids. J gave up 0 bases and V 5 bases, and 6 bases lay outside the gene matches. The CDR3 is CASSIGTSPSTDTQYF. CDR3 DNA sequence: TGTGCCAGCAGTATCGGGACTAGCCCTAGCACAGATACGCAGTATTTT.

The rearrangement joins TRBV30 to TRBJ1-2, with D hard to call. Germline assignment: CDR1 GTSNPN and CDR2 SVGIG (reference sequence). The CDR3 has 15 amino acids. V gave up 0 bases and J gave up 0 bases, with 11 bases separating them. CDR3 amino acids: CAWSVPQEANYGYTF. CDR3 coding DNA: TGTGCCTGGAGTGTACCCCAAGAAGCTAACTATGGCTACACCTTC. The variable domain in full, with the rest retrieved from reference TRBV30 and TRBJ1-2, is SQTIHQWPATLVQPVGSPLSLECTVEGTSNPNLYWYRQAAGRGLQLLFYSVGIGQISSEVPQNLSASRPQDRQFILSSKKLLLSDSGFYLCAWSVPQEANYGYTFGSGTRLTVV.

The chain recombines TRBV5-6 with TRBJ2-1, with no clear D. Trimming removed 0 bases from V and 7 bases from J, with 8 bases in between. Germline CDR1 SGHDT, CDR2 YYEEEE. This CDR3 is 13 amino acids long. The CDR3 region has the DNA TGTGCCAGCAGCTTGGTGGTGGGGAATGAGCAGTTCTTC. Protein product: CASSLVVGNEQFF.

The chain links TRBV7-9 to TRBJ2-7, with D hard to call. The CDR3 extends over 15 amino acids. The V end was cut by 4 bases, the J end by 0 bases, with 13 bases between. Looked up from germline, CDR1 is SEHNR and CDR2 is FQNEAQ (reference sequence). CDR3 nucleotides: TGTGCCAGCAGCTCCAGTGATCGGAGCTCCTACGAGCAGTACTTC. This encodes CASSSSDRSSYEQYF.

The chain couples TRBV9 to TRBJ2-3; TRBD2 aligns across 8 bases. Unmatched junction bases numbered 11, after V lost 2 bases and J lost 9 bases. This CDR3 is 15 amino acids long. Germline lookup yields CDR1 SGDLS and CDR2 YYNGEE. The CDR3 DNA reads TGTGCCAGCAGCGTCGCGGGGGGCCGGGGGGAGACGCAGTATTTT. Translated: CASSVAGGRGETQYF. Drawing the rest from reference TRBV9 and TRBJ2-3, the complete variable domain is DSGVTQTPKHLITATGQRVTLRCSPRSGDLSVYWYQQSLDQGLQFLIQYYNGEERAKGNILERFSAQQFPDLHSELNLSSLELGDSALYFCASSVAGGRGETQYFGPGTRLTVL.

This CDR3 reads CAIQGSSHYGYTF. The CDR3 DNA is TGTGCCATACAGGGATCATCCCACTATGGCTACACCTTC. The chain carries TRBV19 and TRBJ1-2, with D possibly matching TRBD1 (6 bases). Germline V CDR1 and CDR2: LNHDA, SQIVND (reference sequence). The CDR3 covers 13 residues. The V and J ends lost 10 bases and 3 bases respectively, with 15 bases between them.

The chain recombines TRBV5-4 with TRBJ2-3; weak D call: TRBD2 (6 bases). Germline lookup yields CDR1 SGHNT and CDR2 YYREEE (reference sequence). V lost 2 bases to trimming and J lost 2 bases, with 12 bases between them. The CDR3 consists of 15 residues. CDR3 protein: CASSFGGETTDTQYF. In DNA form, the CDR3 reads TGTGCCAGCAGCTTTGGCGGGGAGACCACAGATACGCAGTATTTT.